This T cell receptor (beta chain) was found in a study of shared clonotypes between healthy human individuals. Background on the study: Used for every donor were three CD4 naive, three CD4 memory, two CD8 naive and one CD8 memory plate.

Study-level findings and limits: In general, naive subsets displayed greater estimated richness than memory subsets did.

As to this clone: Its target is unknown.

The naive CD8 fraction comprised CD45RO-negative cells positively selected for CCR7 and excluded terminally differentiated effector memory CD45RA+ cells. Only Caucasian adults living in Nashville, Tennessee served as donors. TCRdb's table, derived via immunoSEQ multiplex PCR, lists solely in-frame clones and lacks some. The sample holds roughly 2,000,000 clones, about 95% seen once. The sequence came from a man aged 18 to 30 in good health. Sequencing was performed on naive CD8+ T cells sorted from blood.

The CDR3 is CASSQEGTGSNEQYF. The CDR3 DNA sequence: TGCGCCAGCAGCCAAGAGGGGACAGGGAGCAACGAGCAGTACTTC. The chain employs TRBV4-1 and TRBJ2-7; the match to TRBD1 covers 9 bases. The CDR3 contains 15 residues. V shed 0 bases, J shed 5 bases, and the junction held 5 bases outside the gene matches. Germline CDR1 and CDR2: MGHRA and YSYEKL.